A selection of T cell receptor beta chains follows, all from one sample in a study of blood T cell repertoires in COVID-19. The method was immunoSEQ multiplex PCR; TCRdb's version includes in-frame clones alone and lacks a portion of them. The table has more than 150,000 clones, less than 90% seen once. The sequencing input was peripheral blood. These receptors were taken from a man between 65 and 79 years old with active or convalescent COVID-19. The CDR3 runs from the conserved cysteine through the conserved F or W. A D gene is named only where the DNA matches it firmly. Expanded clones are given a class, and other clones once, few, many or no size at all.

size: once
D: TRBD1
J: TRBJ1-2
V: TRBV5-4
CDR3: CASSSGQGSFNGYTF
DNA: TGTGCCAGCAGCTCTGGACAGGGGTCCTTCAATGGCTACACCTTC

size: .
D: TRBD1
J: TRBJ1-1
V: TRBV10-3
CDR3: CATDRGLGTEAFF
DNA: TGTGCCACAGACAGGGGGCTCGGCACTGAAGCTTTCTTT

size: .
D: TRBD1
J: TRBJ1-1
V: TRBV4-1
CDR3: CASSHPGTGFTEAFF
DNA: TGCGCCAGCAGCCACCCCGGGACAGGGTTCACTGAAGCTTTCTTT

size: .
D: .
J: TRBJ2-4
V: TRBV6-5
CDR3: CASRRLGAKNIQYF
DNA: TGTGCCAGCAGACGACTGGGAGCCAAAAACATTCAGTACTTC

size: .
D: .
J: TRBJ1-1
V: TRBV6-5
CDR3: CASSLAVNTEAFF
DNA: TGTGCCAGCAGTTTAGCAGTGAACACTGAAGCTTTCTTT

size: .
D: .
J: TRBJ1-5
V: TRBV15
CDR3: CATSRGGSNQPQHF
DNA: TGTGCCACCAGCAGAGGAGGGAGCAATCAGCCCCAGCATTTT

size: few
D: TRBD1
J: TRBJ1-1
V: TRBV5-1
CDR3: CASSKGQAGTEAFF
DNA: TGCGCCAGCAGCAAAGGACAGGCTGGCACTGAAGCTTTCTTT

size: .
D: .
J: TRBJ2-2
V: TRBV5-5
CDR3: CASSPWTVTGELFF
DNA: TGTGCCAGCAGCCCCTGGACAGTCACCGGGGAGCTGTTTTTT

size: .
D: TRBD1
J: TRBJ1-6
V: TRBV27
CDR3: CASSAGDRGMNLPLHF
DNA: TGTGCCAGCAGCGCTGGCGACAGGGGCATGAACCTCCCCCTCCACTTT

size: .
D: .
J: TRBJ2-3
V: TRBV9
CDR3: CASSVAGSDTQYF
DNA: TGTGCCAGCAGCGTAGCAGGGTCAGATACGCAGTATTTT

size: .
D: TRBD1
J: TRBJ1-2
V: TRBV5-4
CDR3: CASSPGQINYGYTF
DNA: TGTGCCAGCAGCCCGGGACAGATCAACTATGGCTACACCTTC

size: .
D: .
J: TRBJ1-5
V: TRBV28
CDR3: CASRGHFNQPQHF
DNA: TGTGCCAGCAGGGGACACTTCAATCAGCCCCAGCATTTT

size: .
D: .
J: TRBJ1-4
V: TRBV28
CDR3: CASSPGGGHEKLFF
DNA: TGTGCCAGCAGCCCCGGGGGGGGCCATGAAAAACTGTTTTTT

size: .
D: .
J: TRBJ2-2
V: TRBV18
CDR3: CASSLEVARNTGELFF
DNA: TGTGCCAGCTCACTAGAGGTGGCGAGGAACACCGGGGAGCTGTTTTTT

size: few
D: TRBD1
J: TRBJ2-7
V: TRBV15
CDR3: CATSRGWDSTHEQYF
DNA: TGTGCCACCAGCAGAGGATGGGACAGCACCCACGAGCAGTACTTC

size: .
D: TRBD2
J: TRBJ2-3
V: TRBV27
CDR3: CASTGGDTDTQYF
DNA: TGTGCCAGCACTGGGGGGGACACAGATACGCAGTATTTT

size: .
D: TRBD1
J: TRBJ1-1
V: TRBV5-4
CDR3: CASSLRQGNTEAFF
DNA: TGTGCCAGCAGCTTGAGACAGGGGAACACTGAAGCTTTCTTT

size: .
D: TRBD1
J: TRBJ1-1
V: TRBV9
CDR3: CASSPSGDSLNTEAFF
DNA: TGTGCCAGCAGCCCTAGTGGGGACAGCCTGAACACTGAAGCTTTCTTT

size: .
D: TRBD1
J: TRBJ1-5
V: TRBV18
CDR3: CASSPTGDRVNQPQHF
DNA: TGTGCCAGCTCGCCGACGGGGGACAGGGTCAATCAGCCCCAGCATTTT

size: few
D: .
J: TRBJ2-1
V: TRBV28
CDR3: CASSLDTYNEQFF
DNA: TGTGCCAGCAGTTTAGACACATACAATGAGCAGTTCTTC

size: .
D: .
J: TRBJ2-7
V: TRBV28
CDR3: CATRLAVGEQYF
DNA: TGTGCTACCAGGCTAGCTGTCGGGGAGCAGTACTTC

size: .
D: .
J: TRBJ1-1
V: TRBV2
CDR3: CASNFDRNTEAFF
DNA: TGTGCCAGCAACTTTGACAGGAACACTGAAGCTTTCTTT

size: .
D: .
J: TRBJ2-5
V: TRBV5-1
CDR3: CASSLNGGAGETQYF
DNA: TGCGCCAGCAGCTTGAATGGAGGGGCGGGGGAGACCCAGTACTTC

size: .
D: .
J: TRBJ1-2
V: TRBV11-2
CDR3: CASSLDLGQRNGYTF
DNA: TGTGCCAGCAGCTTAGATCTGGGTCAGAGGAATGGCTACACCTTC

size: once
D: .
J: TRBJ1-1
V: TRBV15
CDR3: CATRKQQNTEAFF
DNA: TGTGCCACCAGGAAACAGCAGAACACTGAAGCTTTCTTT

size: once
D: .
J: TRBJ2-7
V: TRBV18
CDR3: CASSPPHQGRGSFENEQYF
DNA: TGTGCCAGCTCACCACCGCATCAGGGGAGGGGATCCTTCGAGAACGAGCAGTACTTC

size: .
D: .
J: TRBJ2-2
V: TRBV7-3
CDR3: CASSLLSSAMNTGELFF
DNA: TGTGCCAGCAGCTTACTTTCCAGCGCTATGAACACCGGGGAGCTGTTTTTT

size: .
D: .
J: TRBJ1-1
V: TRBV28
CDR3: CASRDKNTEAFF
DNA: TGTGCCAGCCGGGACAAGAACACTGAAGCTTTCTTT

size: .
D: .
J: TRBJ2-7
V: TRBV4-3
CDR3: CASSQGGTGRYEQYF
DNA: TGCGCCAGCAGCCAAGGGGGAACAGGGCGGTACGAGCAGTACTTC

size: .
D: .
J: TRBJ1-4
V: TRBV4-3
CDR3: CASSPILGGIPDSALVEKLFF
DNA: TGCGCCAGCAGCCCGATCCTTGGAGGGATCCCGGATTCAGCCTTGGTCGAAAAACTGTTTTTT

size: .
D: TRBD2
J: TRBJ2-7
V: TRBV28
CDR3: CASSLRTSGSYEQYF
DNA: TGTGCCAGCAGTTTGCGGACTAGCGGGAGCTACGAGCAGTACTTC

size: .
D: .
J: TRBJ1-2
V: TRBV25-1
CDR3: CASTPTGSGGYTF
DNA: TGTGCCAGCACCCCGACGGGGTCAGGAGGCTACACCTTC

size: .
D: TRBD1
J: TRBJ1-1
V: TRBV14
CDR3: CASSQDLGQGNTEAFF
DNA: TGTGCCAGCAGCCAAGATCTAGGACAGGGAAACACTGAAGCTTTCTTT

size: .
D: .
J: TRBJ1-1
V: TRBV6-2/TRBV6-3
CDR3: CASSSQGFPNTEAFF
DNA: TGTGCCAGCAGTTCGCAGGGGTTCCCGAACACTGAAGCTTTCTTT